A selection of T cell receptor beta chains follows, all from one sample in a study of response to subunit inactivated influenza vaccine. One entry per CDR3 protein results from TCRdb running MiXCR on the RT-PCR reads. The sample records 500,000 to 600,000 distinct CDR3 sequences, around 11% being singletons. This sample comprised PBMCs from blood, obtained on the day of vaccination. These receptor sequences come from a man in his fifties or sixties who received an inactivated influenza vaccine. Each CDR3 is given with its conserved first and last residue. Fields, in order: J gene, D gene, V gene, CDR3 protein. A D gene is named only where the DNA matches it firmly.

TRBJ2-7 TRBD1 TRBV5-5 CASSLVDRDRYEQYF
TRBJ1-1 - TRBV20-1 CSARDGTSYEAFF
TRBJ2-1 - TRBV14 CASSLRPFEGPYNEQFF
TRBJ2-7 - TRBV7-6 CASSPMGGGATYEQYF
TRBJ2-5 - TRBV20-1 CSARDAPAMEETQYF
TRBJ2-7 - TRBV10-1 CASSGPFSYEQYF
TRBJ2-7 - TRBV21-1 CASSKPSPSYEQYF
TRBJ1-4 TRBD1 TRBV20-1 CSAPQGAREKLFF
TRBJ1-2 - TRBV11-2 CASTHQGSHGYTF
TRBJ2-2 TRBD1 TRBV29-1 CSVEGRRTGNTGELFF
TRBJ2-5 - TRBV4-2 CASSQLGYQETQYF
TRBJ2-7 - TRBV6-2/TRBV6-3 CASSYRPGQEISYEQYF
TRBJ1-1 - TRBV6-5 CASSYSNRLNTEAFF
TRBJ2-1 - TRBV12-3/TRBV12-4 CASSPDSFGSSYNEQFF
TRBJ1-2 - TRBV30 CAWSPLGLKGYTF
TRBJ2-2 - TRBV15 CATSRDRKTGELFF
TRBJ2-3 - TRBV5-1 CASSLWGLTDTQYF
TRBJ1-1 - TRBV15 CATSRGGGWMNTEAFF
TRBJ2-1 - TRBV12-3/TRBV12-4 CASSPGRGDEQFF
TRBJ2-2 TRBD1 TRBV5-1 CASSQQGSNTGELFF
TRBJ2-7 TRBD2 TRBV12-3/TRBV12-4 CASSLASGSVGEQYF
TRBJ2-3 TRBD2 TRBV9 CASSKTSGRVRDTQYF
TRBJ1-1 TRBD1 TRBV5-1 CASSTGQGMNTEAFF
TRBJ2-2 TRBD1 TRBV6-2/TRBV6-3 CASSRRDRVSGTNTGELFF
TRBJ2-1 TRBD2 TRBV7-2 CASSLVGGKINEQFF
TRBJ2-1 TRBD2 TRBV27 CASRRFTSASYNEQFF
TRBJ2-2 TRBD1 TRBV20-1 CSAEHRTGWYTGELFF
TRBJ2-7 - TRBV10-3 CAISEAPSSYEQYF
TRBJ2-3 - TRBV20-1 CSALSPLVRTDTQYF
TRBJ2-7 - TRBV9 CASSVGLSYEQYF
TRBJ2-2 TRBD2 TRBV7-8 CASRPKFSGRTNTGELFF
TRBJ2-5 - TRBV18 CASSPPARAETQYF
TRBJ2-5 - TRBV29-1 CSVEDNGGKETQYF
TRBJ2-2 - TRBV7-2 CASSLPIGGTGELFF
TRBJ2-1 - TRBV19 CASSSELLLTNEQFF
TRBJ2-5 - TRBV7-8 CASRRRVGQETQYF
TRBJ1-2 - TRBV29-1 CSVDGDKGYTF